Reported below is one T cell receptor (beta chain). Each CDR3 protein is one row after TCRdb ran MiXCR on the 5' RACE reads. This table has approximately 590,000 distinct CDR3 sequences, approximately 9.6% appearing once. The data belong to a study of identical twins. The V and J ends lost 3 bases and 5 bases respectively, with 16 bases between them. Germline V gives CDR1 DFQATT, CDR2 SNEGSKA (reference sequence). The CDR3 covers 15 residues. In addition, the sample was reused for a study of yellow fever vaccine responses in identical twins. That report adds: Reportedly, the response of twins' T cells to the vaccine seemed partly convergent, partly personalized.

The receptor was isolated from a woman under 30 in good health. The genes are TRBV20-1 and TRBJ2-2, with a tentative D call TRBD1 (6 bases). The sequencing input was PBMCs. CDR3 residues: CSARINRVHTGELFF. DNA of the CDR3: TGCAGTGCTAGGATAAACAGGGTCCATACCGGGGAGCTGTTTTTT.